The 21 T cell receptor beta chains below come from one sample, sequenced in a study of a mutant IDH1 vaccine in newly diagnosed glioma (dated by TCRdb to the early 2020s). The library was produced with the immunoSEQ multiplex PCR assay. TCRdb obtained this table from immuneACCESS and retained in-frame rearrangements with V and J assigned. These tables miss some clones; where compared with another copy, unresolved V genes account for less than half of the shortfall, and the remainder is unexplained. A total of 45,000 to 65,000 clones appear in this sample, 82% of them only once. The ten largest clones represent approximately 3.1% of the sample. The time point label corresponds to: week 5, during vaccination. Every vaccine dose consisted of 300 ug of a 20-mer mutant IDH1 peptide in Montanide, administered subcutaneously together with topical imiquimod. Their antigens are not known. Sequenced here: PBMCs, sampled from a glioma patient whose treatment included an IDH1 peptide vaccine. The receptors were gathered from a woman between 18 and 30 years old with glioma. Some clones in this sample may be carry-over from other donors' samples.

The rearrangement links TRBV19 to TRBJ1-5; a possible D gene is TRBD1 (6 bases). Germline loops: CDR1 LNHDA, CDR2 SQIVND (reference sequence). V was shortened by 3 bases and J by 8 bases, with 14 bases between the two germline ends. The CDR3 runs to 14 residues. The CDR3 spells CASSMHRAGKPQHF. CDR3 nucleotide sequence: TGTGCCAGTAGTATGCACAGGGCAGGAAAGCCCCAGCATTTT.

The genes are TRBV7-2 and TRBJ2-7, with no clear D. Germline V gives CDR1 SGHTA, CDR2 FQGNSA. The CDR3 is 12 residues long. V was shortened by 4 bases and J by 2 bases, with 6 bases between the two germline ends. The CDR3, as DNA: TGTGCCAGCAGCTCTTTCCCCTACGAGCAGTACTTC. Translated: CASSSFPYEQYF. Full variable domain (outside the CDR3, taken from reference TRBV7-2 and TRBJ2-7): GAGVSQSPSNKVTEKGKDVELRCDPISGHTALYWYRQSLGQGLEFLIYFQGNSAPDKSGLPSDRFSAERTGGSVSTLTIQRTQQEDSAVYLCASSSFPYEQYFGPGTRLTVT.

The CDR3: CASSFSQGIHNEQFF. As DNA, the CDR3 is TGTGCCAGCAGCTTTAGCCAGGGGATCCACAATGAGCAGTTCTTC. The rearrangement uses TRBV7-9 and TRBJ2-1; D might be TRBD1 (6 bases). The V gene's germline CDR1 is SEHNR and CDR2 FQNEAQ (reference sequence). The CDR3 length is 15 residues. V was cut by 3 bases and J by 5 bases, with 14 bases left in between. Variable domain in full (rest from reference TRBV7-9 and TRBJ2-1): DTGVSQNPRHKITKRGQNVTFRCDPISEHNRLYWYRQTLGQGPEFLTYFQNEAQLEKSRLLSDRFSAERPKGSFSTLEIQRTEQGDSAMYLCASSFSQGIHNEQFFGPGTRLTVL.

This chain connects TRBV7-2 to TRBJ1-2, with D uncertain. The V gene lost 5 bases and the J gene lost 2 bases, with 9 bases spanning the gap. CDR1 is SGHTA and CDR2 is FQGNSA in the germline V gene. The CDR3 is made up of 13 amino acids. The CDR3 sequence is CASSPDGNYGYTF. DNA of the CDR3: TGTGCCAGCAGCCCTGACGGGAACTATGGCTACACCTTC.

This chain links TRBV7-2 with TRBJ2-5; D possibly corresponds to TRBD1 (5 bases). The germline V and J ends were trimmed by 1 base and 5 bases, with 14 bases remaining between them. In germline, CDR1 is SGHTA, CDR2 FQGNSA. This CDR3 spans 15 amino acids. The CDR3 protein is CASSLVQASRETQYF. The DNA of the CDR3 is TGTGCCAGCAGCTTAGTACAGGCCTCGAGGGAGACCCAGTACTTC.

This clone was counted between two and nine times. This chain uses TRBV30 with TRBJ2-1; possible D gene TRBD2, 5 bases. The CDR3 has 13 amino acids. With 4 bases removed from V and 2 bases from J, the gap between germline ends came to 9 bases. Germline V CDR1 and CDR2: GTSNPN, SVGIG (reference sequence). The CDR3 coding sequence is TGTGCCTGGACAGCGGATACCTACAATGAGCAGTTCTTC. Its protein product is CAWTADTYNEQFF. Complete variable domain (other parts from reference TRBV30 and TRBJ2-1): SQTIHQWPATLVQPVGSPLSLECTVEGTSNPNLYWYRQAAGRGLQLLFYSVGIGQISSEVPQNLSASRPQDRQFILSSKKLLLSDSGFYLCAWTADTYNEQFFGPGTRLTVL.

This chain links TRBV10-3 with TRBJ2-3; D is undetermined. The V end lost 8 bases, the J end lost 2 bases, and 11 bases lay between the germline ends. Per germline, CDR1 ENHRY and CDR2 SYGVKD. The length of the CDR3 is 13 residues. CDR3 residues: CAIRNGPTDTQYF. CDR3 sequence (DNA): TGTGCCATCCGTAACGGCCCCACAGATACGCAGTATTTT.

This clone has just one count. The chain combines TRBV7-2 with TRBJ1-4, with 7 nucleotides matching TRBD1. The CDR3 is made up of 13 amino acids. V lost 6 bases, J lost 8 bases, and 6 bases stayed unmatched. Germline CDR1 SGHTA, CDR2 FQGNSA. DNA for the CDR3: TGTGCCAGCAGGACAGGGATCGGAGAAAAACTGTTTTTT. This translates into CASRTGIGEKLFF.

This rearrangement joins TRBV2 to TRBJ1-4; TRBD1 might be the D (6 bases). Looked up from germline, CDR1 is SNHLY and CDR2 is FYNNEI. Trimming took 4 bases from V and 0 from J, leaving 9 bases between them. This CDR3 is built from 15 residues. CDR3 sequence: CASSADRTTNEKLFF. CDR3 DNA sequence: TGTGCCAGCAGTGCAGACAGGACAACTAATGAAAAACTGTTTTTT.

CDR3 amino acids: CARGSITDTQYF. CDR3 in DNA: TGCGCCCGGGGGTCTATCACAGATACGCAGTATTTT. The chain is built from TRBV10-1 and TRBJ2-3, with TRBD2 as a possible D gene (6 bases). This CDR3 spans 12 amino acids. Germline-derived CDR1 and CDR2 are WNHNN and SYGVQD (reference sequence). Trimming removed 11 bases from V and 2 bases from J, with 11 bases in between.

This clone was seen once. The V call is TRBV9, the J call TRBJ1-4; 7 bases match TRBD1. V lost 4 bases, J lost 2 bases, and 5 bases stayed unmatched. Germline loops: CDR1 SGDLS, CDR2 YYNGEE. The CDR3 has 15 amino acids. The CDR3 DNA follows: TGTGCCAGCAGCTCCAGACAGGGCACTAATGAAAAACTGTTTTTT. This translates into CASSSRQGTNEKLFF.

The gene calls are TRBV20-1 and TRBJ2-1; D remains unclear. The V end was cut by 0 bases, the J end by 10 bases, with 7 bases between. Germline CDR1 and CDR2: DFQATT and SNEGSKA (reference sequence). This CDR3 contains 11 residues. CDR3 loop: CSAREIGEQFF. The CDR3 nucleotides are TGCAGTGCTAGAGAAATAGGGGAGCAGTTCTTC.

V is TRBV4-1 and J is TRBJ1-3; D is uncertain. The CDR3 length is 16 residues. Trimming cost V 0 bases and J 3 bases, with 12 bases left between them. Germline CDR1 reads MGHRA; CDR2 reads YSYEKL. CDR3 protein: CASSQEGQLGGNTIYF. The CDR3 nucleotides read TGCGCCAGCAGCCAAGAAGGCCAGTTGGGTGGAAACACCATATATTTT.

The V gene is TRBV30, the J gene TRBJ1-2; weak D call: TRBD1 (5 bases). V shed 4 bases and J shed 11 bases, with 26 bases lying between them. CDR3 length: 15 amino acids. In germline, CDR1 is GTSNPN, CDR2 SVGIG (reference sequence). The CDR3 region has the DNA TGTGCCTGGAACACCTTCTCGGGACCGCATAGTTCTTACACCTTC. Its protein is CAWNTFSGPHSSYTF.

The V call is TRBV13, the J call TRBJ1-2; 8 bases are shared with TRBD1. V shed 5 bases and J 1 base; nucleotides not matched to a gene: 6. The CDR3 is made up of 15 amino acids. The germline V gene has CDR1 PRHDT and CDR2 FYEKMQ (reference sequence). DNA of the CDR3: TGTGCCAGCAGCCCCGACAGGGGCTATAACTATGGCTACACCTTC. This sequence encodes CASSPDRGYNYGYTF.

This clone appeared a few times. V is TRBV25-1 and J is TRBJ2-7; D possibly corresponds to TRBD1 (7 bases). V lost 1 base, J lost 1 base, and 14 bases lay in between. The CDR3 runs to 16 residues. Germline V gene lookup returns CDR1 MGHDK and CDR2 SYGVNS. The CDR3 loop is CASSEFGGGESYEQYF. The CDR3 DNA is TGTGCCAGCAGTGAATTTGGAGGGGGCGAATCCTACGAGCAGTACTTC.

The rearrangement uses TRBV11-2 and TRBJ2-7; D is uncertain. The CDR3 contains 13 residues. V gave up 5 bases and J gave up 7 bases, with 15 bases separating them. Germline loops: CDR1 SGHAT, CDR2 FQNNGV. The CDR3 nucleotides read TGTGCCAGCAGCCCTAAGCGCGTGGGGGAGCAGTACTTC. Encoded protein: CASSPKRVGEQYF.

The V call is TRBV5-1, the J call TRBJ2-7; possible D gene TRBD1, 7 bases. The V gene lost 3 bases and the J gene lost 0 bases, with 13 bases spanning the gap. The length of the CDR3 is 15 residues. Germline CDR1 SGHRS, CDR2 YFSETQ. DNA of the CDR3: TGCGCCAGCAGCTGGCAGGGGGGACTCTCCTACGAGCAGTACTTC. Amino acids: CASSWQGGLSYEQYF.

The gene calls are TRBV25-1 and TRBJ1-6; D is ambiguous. The germline CDR1 and CDR2 sequences are MGHDK and SYGVNS. The germline V and J ends were trimmed by 5 bases and 9 bases, with 17 bases remaining between them. There are 15 residues in the CDR3. The CDR3 bases are TGTGCCAGCAGTCGTACTGGAGTTGCTGGTTCACCCCTCCACTTT. It is translated as CASSRTGVAGSPLHF.

The rearrangement joins TRBV23-1 to TRBJ2-7; D is unresolved. TRBV23-1 is known as an ORF, though its function is uncertain. This CDR3 is 15 amino acids long. V shed 5 bases and J shed 3 bases, with 17 bases lying between them. CDR3 loop: CASSVWDRLGYEQYF. CDR3 nucleotides: TGCGCCAGCAGTGTCTGGGATCGGCTGGGCTACGAGCAGTACTTC.

Here the CDR3 DNA reads TGTGCCAGCAGCGACAGGGGAGGGACTGAAGCTTTCTTT. Translating it yields CASSDRGGTEAFF. The J gene is TRBJ1-1, the V gene TRBV7-9; 8 bases are a match to TRBD1. Trimming took 5 bases from V and 5 from J; bases not matched to a gene: 4. Germline V gives CDR1 SEHNR, CDR2 FQNEAQ (reference sequence). This CDR3 has 13 residues.